This TCR beta chain was sequenced during a study of blood T cell repertoires in COVID-19 (dated by TCRdb to the early 2020s). General notes on the study: The collaborator samples originated in the United States, Italy and Spain and spanned the acute and convalescent phases of COVID-19. The material from the prospective study consisted of cDNA or gDNA derived from T cells, B-cell-depleted T cells, or PBMCs. Subjects who had been exposed to COVID-19, were actively infected with it, or had recovered from it provided the deeply sampled blood TCRbeta repertoires that made up the dataset. The repertoires were released in a freely available public database intended as a resource for research on the immune response to SARS-CoV-2. Samples were obtained from the ongoing ImmuneRACE study (first 160 participants) and from over a thousand subjects provided by 6 global collaborators. Nearly every sample came with metadata listing a de-identified subject ID, COVID-19 status, age in years and sex. HLA class I and class II types, where available, came from metadata supplied by the sample provider rather than from assay-based typing. What the study reported, not specific to this receptor: The amount of clinical and demographic metadata varied by source and participant and was provided uncurated.

A word on this clone: The target of this receptor is not known. Base-call qualities are not available, and no considerably larger clone is one nucleotide away.

Participants in the prospective study were enrolled through a virtual design, were aged roughly 18 to 90 years, and lived in under 25 United States geographic areas. Cohort assignment in the prospective study relied on participant-reported clinical history from a screening survey and a study questionnaire. Exposed participants had been in contact, within 2 weeks of entering the study, with a person who had a PCR-confirmed or clinician-diagnosed case of COVID-19. In the prospective study, whole blood, serum and a nasopharyngeal or oropharyngeal swab were collected from each participant by mobile phlebotomists. Over a 2-month period, participants in the prospective study had the option of providing additional blood draws and questionnaires. Prospective study blood samples were shipped either frozen or at room temperature before DNA extraction. TCRbeta CDR3 regions were amplified from genomic DNA using the immunoSEQ Assay, a bias-controlled multiplex PCR. On the study's bioinformatics: The number of nucleated cells in each sample was estimated from the amplification of reference gene primers within the assay. To quantify the absolute abundance of each unique TCRbeta CDR3 rearrangement, sequence reads were collapsed and filtered. Productive Simpson clonality was computed per sample as the square root of Simpson's diversity index over productive rearrangements. Here the immuneACCESS table is served through TCRdb, limited to in-frame sequences with V and J called. Missing clones are a known gap in these copies; in checked studies unresolved V genes cover under half, and the rest lacks a known reason. V, J and clone size were drawn from that table, and D and trimming were deduced from the DNA. The sample contains fewer than 250,000 clones, under 90% of them found a single time. Approximately 5% of the sample lies in the top ten.

V ends up 5 bases short and J 4 bases short, with an unmatched junction base count of 8. CDR1 MNHEY and CDR2 SMNVEV were looked up in the germline V gene (reference sequence). Counted from cysteine to phenylalanine, this CDR3 has 16 amino acids. This entry keeps only the CDR3 DNA: 48 bases, framed from base 1. The sequence derives from a woman between 50 and 59 years old who had been exposed to COVID-19. The chain employs TRBV27 and TRBJ2-2; TRBD1 matches 9 bases in the middle. Material: PBMCs or T cells enriched from blood (not recorded which). This receptor carries the CDR3 CASSPNRGRITGELFF. Here is the DNA: TGTGCCAGCAGTCCTAACAGGGGGCGGATCACCGGGGAGCTGTTTTTT.